What follows are 23 T cell receptor beta chains derived from one specimen sequenced in a study of cytomegalovirus exposure and HLA in healthy donors. The PCR had 60 Vbeta and 13 Jbeta primers. Libraries were prepared by immunoSEQ multiplex PCR; TCRdb keeps only in-frame clonotypes and omits some of them. Its clone listing holds about 150,000 clones. Sequences were obtained from PBMCs. The source of these receptors is a woman between 45 and 65 years old in good health and CMV-seronegative.

This rearrangement joins TRBV7-9 to TRBJ1-1, with unresolved D. Germline V CDR1 and CDR2: SEHNR, FQNEAQ (reference sequence). Trimming took off 2 bases at V and 0 bases at J, with 7 bases between the two ends. CDR3 length: 14 residues. The CDR3 nucleotides are TGTGCCAGCAGCTTAAAGGAGCTGAACACTGAAGCTTTCTTT. It yields the protein CASSLKELNTEAFF. The full variable domain, in which reference TRBV7-9 and TRBJ1-1 provide the parts outside the CDR3, is DTGVSQNPRHKITKRGQNVTFRCDPISEHNRLYWYRQTLGQGPEFLTYFQNEAQLEKSRLLSDRFSAERPKGSFSTLEIQRTEQGDSAMYLCASSLKELNTEAFFGQGTRLTVV.

This chain connects TRBV6-1 to TRBJ2-5, with 13 bases lining up with TRBD2. Trimming cost V 6 bases and J 5 bases; bases outside gene matches: 6. This CDR3 has 15 amino acids. Germline CDR1 and CDR2: MNHNS and SASEGT. The CDR3: CASRGLAGTPETQYF. DNA for the CDR3: TGTGCCAGCAGGGGACTAGCGGGGACACCGGAGACCCAGTACTTC.

CDR3 nucleotides: TGTGCCAGCAGTCGTGACGGTGGGGCATTTGGTAATCAGCCCCAGCATTTT. This sequence encodes CASSRDGGAFGNQPQHF. The J gene is TRBJ1-5, the V gene TRBV9; weak D call: TRBD1 (5 bases). CDR1 SGDLS and CDR2 YYNGEE come from the germline V gene. This CDR3 has 17 amino acids. V gave up 5 bases and J gave up 4 bases, with 22 bases separating them.

The chain recombines TRBV19 with TRBJ1-4; D remains ambiguous. The ends were cut back, 5 bases at V and 6 bases at J, with 10 bases in the middle. Germline lookup yields CDR1 LNHDA and CDR2 SQIVND (reference sequence). CDR3 size: 13 residues. The CDR3 region has the DNA TGTGCCAGTAGTTCCCAACTCGATGAAAAACTGTTTTTT. It is translated as CASSSQLDEKLFF. The full variable domain, with the rest looked up from reference TRBV19 and TRBJ1-4, is DGGITQSPKYLFRKEGQNVTLSCEQNLNHDAMYWYRQDPGQGLRLIYYSQIVNDFQKGDIAEGYSVSREKKESFPLTVTSAQKNPTAFYLCASSSQLDEKLFFGSGTQLSVL.

The V and J genes are TRBV18 and TRBJ1-2; 11 positions match TRBD1. The CDR3 has 15 amino acids. Losses at the gene ends were 6 bases for V and 3 bases for J; bases not matched to a gene: 6. Germline V gene lookup returns CDR1 KGHSH and CDR2 LQKENI. CDR3 nucleotides: TGTGCCAGCTCCCCTAGGACAGGGGGCGACTATGGCTACACCTTC. Translated: CASSPRTGGDYGYTF.

The gene calls are TRBV9 and TRBJ1-1; D is undetermined. This CDR3 contains 14 residues. Germline V lookup: CDR1 SGDLS, CDR2 YYNGEE. V shed 3 bases and J shed 8 bases, with 17 bases lying between them. CDR3 nucleotide sequence: TGTGCCAGCAGCGCCTTGTTGGCAGTTGGCGAAGCTTTCTTT. Translated, it gives CASSALLAVGEAFF.

The chain uses TRBV9 and TRBJ1-1, with TRBD1 identical over 10 bases. Germline V lookup: CDR1 SGDLS, CDR2 YYNGEE. The ends lost 2 bases at V and 3 bases at J; junction bases unmatched: 4. The CDR3 is made up of 15 amino acids. The CDR3 nucleotides read TGTGCCAGCAGCGTCCTCGGACAGGGGGACACTGAAGCTTTCTTT. Its protein product is CASSVLGQGDTEAFF.

J is TRBJ2-7 and V is TRBV6-1; D unclear. The V gene lost 4 bases and the J gene lost 3 bases, with 13 bases spanning the gap. This CDR3 has 14 amino acids. CDR1 MNHNS and CDR2 SASEGT come from the germline V gene. CDR3 in DNA: TGTGCCAGCAGTGGAAGTTCGACTGGCTACGAGCAGTACTTC. Translation: CASSGSSTGYEQYF.

The chain carries TRBV11-2 and TRBJ2-1; D remains unclear. This CDR3 is 14 amino acids long. Trimming stripped 2 bases from V and 5 bases from J, with 10 bases between. Germline values: CDR1 SGHAT, CDR2 FQNNGV. CDR3 DNA sequence: TGTGCCAGCAGCTTATCCTGGGCCAACAATGAGCAGTTCTTC. Translation: CASSLSWANNEQFF. Filled out from reference TRBV11-2 and TRBJ2-1, the complete variable domain reads EAGVAQSPRYKIIEKRQSVAFWCNPISGHATLYWYQQILGQGPKLLIQFQNNGVVDDSQLPKDRFSAERLKGVDSTLKIQPAKLEDSAVYLCASSLSWANNEQFFGPGTRLTVL.

This chain connects TRBV4-3 to TRBJ1-2; D unclear. V was pared by 1 base and J by 6 bases, with 3 bases between. The germline V gene has CDR1 LGHNA and CDR2 YSLEER. The CDR3 sequence is 11 residues long. CDR3 sequence reads: CASSQANGYTF. Here the CDR3 DNA reads TGCGCCAGCAGCCAAGCCAATGGCTACACCTTC.

J is TRBJ1-4 and V is TRBV6-1; 9 positions match TRBD1. Germline V gives CDR1 MNHNS, CDR2 SASEGT. With 5 bases clipped from V and 7 bases from J, the junction kept 8 bases outside the gene matches. This CDR3 spans 15 amino acids. The CDR3 reads CASSHWTGAGEKLFF. Written as DNA, the CDR3 is TGTGCCAGCAGTCATTGGACAGGGGCAGGTGAAAAACTGTTTTTT.

The rearrangement links TRBV5-6 to TRBJ1-3; D not resolved. The CDR3 has 14 residues. The germline V gene has CDR1 SGHDT and CDR2 YYEEEE. V lost 1 base and J 0 bases, leaving 5 bases between the germline ends. CDR3 region: CASSLRGSGNTIYF. DNA for the CDR3: TGTGCCAGCAGCTTGAGAGGCTCTGGAAACACCATATATTTT. Supplemented by reference TRBV5-6 and TRBJ1-3, the full variable domain reads DAGVTQSPTHLIKTRGQQVTLRCSPKSGHDTVSWYQQALGQGPQFIFQYYEEEERQRGNFPDRFSGHQFPNYSSELNVNALLLGDSALYLCASSLRGSGNTIYFGEGSWLTVV.

CDR3 sequence (DNA): TGTGCCAGCAGTGACAACATGGGGGGTCAGCCCCAGCATTTT. As protein: CASSDNMGGQPQHF. V and J are TRBV6-4 and TRBJ1-5, with TRBD1 as a possible D gene (5 bases). This CDR3 spans 14 amino acids. CDR1 and CDR2 (germline): MRHNA, SNTAGT. Trimming shortened V by 2 bases and J by 6 bases, and 11 bases separated the two germline ends.

The V gene is TRBV6-4, the J gene TRBJ1-2, with no clear D. Trimming took off 6 bases at V and 3 bases at J, with 14 bases between the two ends. Germline V gene lookup returns CDR1 MRHNA and CDR2 SNTAGT. The CDR3 loop spans 14 amino acids. CDR3 in amino acids: CASSPDGVDYGYTF. The CDR3 DNA reads as TGTGCCAGCAGCCCCGACGGGGTAGACTATGGCTACACCTTC.

This rearrangement joins TRBV28 to TRBJ2-7; TRBD1 aligns across 7 bases. The junction had 12 bases not matched to a gene; V was cut back by 7 bases and J by 3 bases. This CDR3 spans 15 amino acids. Germline CDR1 reads MDHEN; CDR2 reads SYDVKM. The CDR3 loop is CASTPGDSRNYEQYF. CDR3 coding DNA: TGTGCCAGCACCCCCGGGGACAGTAGGAACTACGAGCAGTACTTC.

The chain couples TRBV19 to TRBJ2-7; perhaps TRBD2 as D (6 bases). Germline V gene data show CDR1 as LNHDA and CDR2 as SQIVND (reference sequence). The CDR3 has 15 residues. Trimming removed 5 bases from V and 0 bases from J, with 14 bases in between. The CDR3 loop reads CASSAGGISSYEQYF. CDR3 nucleotide sequence: TGTGCCAGTAGTGCGGGCGGGATAAGCTCCTACGAGCAGTACTTC.

The V and J genes are TRBV9 and TRBJ2-3, with D tentatively TRBD1 (5 bases). Per germline, CDR1 SGDLS and CDR2 YYNGEE. The germline V and J ends were trimmed by 3 bases and 4 bases, with 12 bases remaining between them. CDR3 length: 14 amino acids. CDR3: CASSASEGADTQYF. The CDR3 DNA reads TGTGCCAGCAGCGCCTCTGAAGGGGCAGATACGCAGTATTTT. Full variable domain (rest looked up from reference TRBV9 and TRBJ2-3): DSGVTQTPKHLITATGQRVTLRCSPRSGDLSVYWYQQSLDQGLQFLIQYYNGEERAKGNILERFSAQQFPDLHSELNLSSLELGDSALYFCASSASEGADTQYFGPGTRLTVL.

The rearrangement uses TRBV19 and TRBJ1-6; TRBD1 aligns across 7 bases. Germline V gene sequence: CDR1 LNHDA, CDR2 SQIVND (reference sequence). Unmatched junction bases numbered 4, after V lost 6 bases and J lost 14 bases. The CDR3 extends over 11 amino acids. The CDR3 region has the DNA TGTGCCAGTAGCTCAGGGGGGACCCTCCACTTT. This codes for CASSSGGTLHF.

CDR3 residues: CASSSWAHTDTQYF. The DNA of the CDR3 is TGTGCCAGCAGCTCTTGGGCCCACACAGATACGCAGTATTTT. The chain uses TRBV7-2 and TRBJ2-3; no firm D call. The CDR3 contains 14 residues. V lost 4 bases, J lost 2 bases, and 10 bases lay in between. Germline V gene data show CDR1 as SGHTA and CDR2 as FQGNSA. The whole variable domain, remainder taken from reference TRBV7-2 and TRBJ2-3, is GAGVSQSPSNKVTEKGKDVELRCDPISGHTALYWYRQSLGQGLEFLIYFQGNSAPDKSGLPSDRFSAERTGGSVSTLTIQRTQQEDSAVYLCASSSWAHTDTQYFGPGTRLTVL.

The chain links TRBV28 to TRBJ2-1, with D uncertain. Germline loops: CDR1 MDHEN, CDR2 SYDVKM. The CDR3 is 13 amino acids. V dropped 5 bases and J dropped 2 bases, with 7 bases sitting between them. CDR3 sequence reads: CASSELTYNEQFF. The CDR3 nucleotides are TGTGCCAGCAGTGAACTTACCTACAATGAGCAGTTCTTC.

The genes are TRBV10-3 and TRBJ2-7, with TRBD2 as a possible D gene (5 bases). Germline V gene sequence: CDR1 ENHRY, CDR2 SYGVKD. V was trimmed by 2 bases and J by 5 bases, leaving 10 bases between them. The CDR3 totals 13 residues. The CDR3 DNA reads as TGTGCCATCAGTGAGGGGAGAGAGGACGAGCAGTACTTC. This codes for CAISEGREDEQYF.

The rearrangement links TRBV5-4 to TRBJ2-7, with 13 bases fitting TRBD2. J gave up 4 bases and V 2 bases, and 3 bases lay outside the gene matches. Germline V gene data show CDR1 as SGHNT and CDR2 as YYREEE (reference sequence). This CDR3 has 15 residues. The CDR3 spells CASSFGLAGEYEQYF. The DNA for the CDR3 is TGTGCCAGCAGCTTTGGACTAGCGGGAGAATACGAGCAGTACTTC.

The chain couples TRBV7-9 to TRBJ2-7, with D tentatively TRBD1 (5 bases). Trimming cost V 2 bases and J 6 bases, with 8 bases left between them. CDR3 length equals 12 residues. CDR1 SEHNR and CDR2 FQNEAQ come from the germline V gene (reference sequence). CDR3 sequence: CASSLHGAEQYF. The CDR3 nucleotides are TGTGCCAGCAGCTTACATGGGGCCGAGCAGTACTTC.